Reported below is one T cell receptor (beta chain). Its antigen remains unidentified. Sequence data for DNA of cultured CD4+ T cells were generated by the Oncomine TCR Beta short-read assay. Each CDR3 protein is one row after TCRdb ran MiXCR on the PCR reads. In the table there are some 15,000 distinct CDR3 sequences, roughly three fifths of which are singletons. The sample is drawn from a study of vaccination and CD4 T cells after COVID-19. Study at large: Convalescent individuals exhibited SARS-CoV-2 positivity on nasal swab PCR, with several mild and one severe presentation. Overlapping spike peptides served as the stimulus for the cells. These peptides came from SARS-CoV-2 and from the common cold coronaviruses HCoV-NL63, HCoV-OC43 and HCoV-229E.

Treatment specified: roughly ten-day PBMC culture with coronavirus spike peptide pools or control peptides (ViraFEST assay). Upon completion of 10 days of culture, CD4+ T cells were isolated via negative selection. Per germline, CDR1 LGHDT and CDR2 YNNKEL (reference sequence). V lost 6 bases, J lost 2 bases, and 3 bases stayed unmatched. The CDR3 has 13 residues. Sequencing used CD4+ T cells from blood, cultured in vitro. The chain uses TRBV3-1 and TRBJ2-5, with 7 bases fitting TRBD2. The sequence was collected from a human donor who had recovered from COVID-19. The CDR3 protein is CASRRGSQETQYF. DNA of the CDR3: TGTGCCAGCAGGCGCGGGAGTCAAGAGACCCAGTACTTC.